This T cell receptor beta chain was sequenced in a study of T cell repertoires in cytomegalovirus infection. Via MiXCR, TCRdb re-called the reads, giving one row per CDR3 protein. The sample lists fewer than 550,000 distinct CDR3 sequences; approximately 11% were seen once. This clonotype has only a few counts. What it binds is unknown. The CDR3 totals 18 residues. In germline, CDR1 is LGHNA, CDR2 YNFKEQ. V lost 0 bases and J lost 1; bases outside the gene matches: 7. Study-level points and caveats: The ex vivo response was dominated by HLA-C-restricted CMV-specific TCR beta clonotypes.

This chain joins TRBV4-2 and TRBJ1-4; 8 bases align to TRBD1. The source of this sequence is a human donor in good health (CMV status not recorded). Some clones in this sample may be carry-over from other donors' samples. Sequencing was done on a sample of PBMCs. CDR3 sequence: CASSQEGTGLGTNEKLFF. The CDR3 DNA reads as TGTGCCAGCAGCCAAGAGGGGACAGGTTTAGGAACTAATGAAAAACTGTTTTTT.